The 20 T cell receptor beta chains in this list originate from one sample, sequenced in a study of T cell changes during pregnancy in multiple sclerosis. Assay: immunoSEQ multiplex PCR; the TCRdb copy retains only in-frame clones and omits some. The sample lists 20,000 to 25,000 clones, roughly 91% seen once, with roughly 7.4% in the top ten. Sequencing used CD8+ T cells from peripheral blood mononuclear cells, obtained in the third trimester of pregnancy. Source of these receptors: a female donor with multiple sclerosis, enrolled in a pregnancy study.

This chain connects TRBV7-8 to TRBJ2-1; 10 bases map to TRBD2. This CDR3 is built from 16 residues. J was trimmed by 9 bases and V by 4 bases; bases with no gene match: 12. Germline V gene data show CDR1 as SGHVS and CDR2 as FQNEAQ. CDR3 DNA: TGTGCCAGCAGCTCTAGTGGGACTAGCGTCAGGAGTGAGCAGTTCTTC. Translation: CASSSSGTSVRSEQFF.

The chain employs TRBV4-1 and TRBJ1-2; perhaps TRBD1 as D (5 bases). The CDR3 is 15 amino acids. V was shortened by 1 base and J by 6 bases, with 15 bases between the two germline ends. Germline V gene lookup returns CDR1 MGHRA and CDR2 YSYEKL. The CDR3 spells CASSQAPGNLNGYTF. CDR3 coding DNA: TGCGCCAGCAGCCAAGCCCCAGGGAACCTCAATGGCTACACCTTC.

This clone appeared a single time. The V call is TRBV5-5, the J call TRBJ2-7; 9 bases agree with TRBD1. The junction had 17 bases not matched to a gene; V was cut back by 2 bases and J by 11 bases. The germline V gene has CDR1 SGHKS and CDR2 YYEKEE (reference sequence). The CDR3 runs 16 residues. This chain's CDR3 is CASSLQPGQGTPNEYF. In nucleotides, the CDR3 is TGTGCCAGCAGCTTACAACCGGGACAGGGAACCCCGAACGAGTACTTC.

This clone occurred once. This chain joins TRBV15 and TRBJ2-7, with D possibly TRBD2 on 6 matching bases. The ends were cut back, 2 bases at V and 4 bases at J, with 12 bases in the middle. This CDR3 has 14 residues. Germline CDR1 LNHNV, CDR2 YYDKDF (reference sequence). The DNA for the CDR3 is TGTGCCACCAGCAGATGGGAGGACGGGTACGAGCAGTACTTC. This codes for CATSRWEDGYEQYF.

The CDR3 sequence: CASTPPQREAGELFF. DNA of the CDR3: TGTGCCAGCACCCCCCCCCAGCGGGAGGCCGGGGAGCTGTTTTTT. The genes are TRBV7-9 and TRBJ2-2, with 9 bases lining up with TRBD2. J lost 6 bases, V lost 7 bases, and 9 bases had no gene match. In germline, CDR1 is SEHNR, CDR2 FQNEAQ (reference sequence). This CDR3 comprises 15 residues.

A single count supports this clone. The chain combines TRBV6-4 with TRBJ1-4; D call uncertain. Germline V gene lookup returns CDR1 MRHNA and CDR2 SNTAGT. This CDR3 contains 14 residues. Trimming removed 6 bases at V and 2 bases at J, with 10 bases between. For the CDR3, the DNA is TGTGCCAGCAGAGGGAGTTCGACTAATGAAAAACTGTTTTTT. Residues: CASRGSSTNEKLFF.

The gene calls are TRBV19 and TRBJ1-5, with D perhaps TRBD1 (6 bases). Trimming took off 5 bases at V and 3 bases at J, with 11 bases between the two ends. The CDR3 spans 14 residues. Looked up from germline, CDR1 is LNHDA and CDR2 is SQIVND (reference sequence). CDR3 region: CASSLGADNQPQHF. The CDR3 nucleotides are TGTGCCAGTAGTCTGGGGGCAGACAATCAGCCCCAGCATTTT.

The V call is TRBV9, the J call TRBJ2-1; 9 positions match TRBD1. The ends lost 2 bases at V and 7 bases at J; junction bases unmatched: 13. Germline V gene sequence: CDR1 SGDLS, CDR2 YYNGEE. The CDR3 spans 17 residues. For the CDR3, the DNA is TGTGCCAGCAGCGTCACCGCCAGGACAGGGGAGTGGAATGAGCAGTTCTTC. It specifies CASSVTARTGEWNEQFF.

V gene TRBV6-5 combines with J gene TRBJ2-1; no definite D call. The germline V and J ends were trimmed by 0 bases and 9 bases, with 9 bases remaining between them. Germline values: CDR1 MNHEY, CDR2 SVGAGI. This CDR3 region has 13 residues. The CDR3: CASSYSRFGEQFF. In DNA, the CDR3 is TGTGCCAGCAGTTACTCGAGATTTGGTGAGCAGTTCTTC.

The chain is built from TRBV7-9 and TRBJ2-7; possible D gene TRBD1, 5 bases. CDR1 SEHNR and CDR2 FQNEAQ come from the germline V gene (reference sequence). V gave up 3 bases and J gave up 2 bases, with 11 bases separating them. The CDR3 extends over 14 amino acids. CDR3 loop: CASSFADRTYEQYF. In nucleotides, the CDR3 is TGTGCCAGCAGCTTTGCAGACAGAACCTACGAGCAGTACTTC.

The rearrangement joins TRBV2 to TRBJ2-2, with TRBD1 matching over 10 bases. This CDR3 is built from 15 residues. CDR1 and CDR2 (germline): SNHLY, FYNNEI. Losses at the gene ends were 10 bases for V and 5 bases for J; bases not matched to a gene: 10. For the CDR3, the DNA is TGTGCCACCGATGGAAAGGGACAGGGGACCGGGGAGCTGTTTTTT. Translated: CATDGKGQGTGELFF.

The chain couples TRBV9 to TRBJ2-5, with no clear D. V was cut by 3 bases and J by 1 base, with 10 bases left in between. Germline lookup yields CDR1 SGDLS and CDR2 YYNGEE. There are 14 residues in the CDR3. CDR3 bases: TGTGCCAGCAGCGAATCAGGCCTCCAAGAGACCCAGTACTTC. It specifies CASSESGLQETQYF.

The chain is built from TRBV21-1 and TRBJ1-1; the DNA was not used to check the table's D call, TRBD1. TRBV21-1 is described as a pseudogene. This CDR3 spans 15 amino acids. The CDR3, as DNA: TGTGCCAGCAGCAAAGACAAAACGAAGAATACTGAAGCTTTCTTT. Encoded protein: CASSKDKTKNTEAFF.

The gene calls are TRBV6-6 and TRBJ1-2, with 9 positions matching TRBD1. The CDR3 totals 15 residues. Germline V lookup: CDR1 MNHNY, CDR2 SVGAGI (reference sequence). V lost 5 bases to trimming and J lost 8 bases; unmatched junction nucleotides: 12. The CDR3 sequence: CASSTRDRAMDGYTF. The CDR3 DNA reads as TGTGCCAGCAGTACCCGGGACAGGGCGATGGACGGCTACACCTTC.

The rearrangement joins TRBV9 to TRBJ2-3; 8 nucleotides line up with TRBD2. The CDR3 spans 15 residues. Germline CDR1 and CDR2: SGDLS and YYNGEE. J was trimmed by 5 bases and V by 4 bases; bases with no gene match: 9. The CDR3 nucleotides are TGTGCCAGCAGCCCGGGGGGTAGCGGGGTAGATACGCAGTATTTT. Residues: CASSPGGSGVDTQYF.

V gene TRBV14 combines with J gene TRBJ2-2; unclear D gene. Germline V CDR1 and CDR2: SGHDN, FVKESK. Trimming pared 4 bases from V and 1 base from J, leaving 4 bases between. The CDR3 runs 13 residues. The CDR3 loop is CASSLGNTGELFF. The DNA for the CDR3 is TGTGCCAGCAGCCTCGGGAACACCGGGGAGCTGTTTTTT.

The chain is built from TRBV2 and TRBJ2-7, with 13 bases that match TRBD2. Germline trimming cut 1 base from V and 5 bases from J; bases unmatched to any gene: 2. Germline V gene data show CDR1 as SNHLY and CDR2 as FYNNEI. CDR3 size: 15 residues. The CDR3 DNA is TGTGCCAGCAGTGAAGGGGGACTAGCGGGAAACGAGCAGTACTTC. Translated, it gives CASSEGGLAGNEQYF.

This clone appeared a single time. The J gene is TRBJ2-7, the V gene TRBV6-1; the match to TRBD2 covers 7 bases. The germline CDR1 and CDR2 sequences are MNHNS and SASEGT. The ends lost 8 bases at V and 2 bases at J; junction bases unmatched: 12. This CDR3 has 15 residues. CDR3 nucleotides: TGTGCCAGCTCATTCCCGACTAGCCCGACCTACGAGCAGTACTTC. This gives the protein CASSFPTSPTYEQYF.

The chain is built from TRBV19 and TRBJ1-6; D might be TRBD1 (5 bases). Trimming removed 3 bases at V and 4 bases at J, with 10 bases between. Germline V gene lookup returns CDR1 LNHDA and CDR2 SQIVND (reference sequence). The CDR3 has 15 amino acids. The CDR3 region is CASSIRQQYNSPLHF. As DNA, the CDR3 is TGTGCCAGTAGTATCCGACAGCAGTATAATTCACCCCTCCACTTT.

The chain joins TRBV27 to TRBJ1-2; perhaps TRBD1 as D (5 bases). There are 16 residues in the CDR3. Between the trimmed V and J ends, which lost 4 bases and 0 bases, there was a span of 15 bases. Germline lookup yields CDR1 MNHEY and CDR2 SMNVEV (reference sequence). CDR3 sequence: CASSSSTELANYGYTF. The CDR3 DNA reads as TGTGCCAGCAGTTCCTCGACAGAATTAGCTAACTATGGCTACACCTTC.